This is a list of T cell receptor beta chains from one sample in a study of human T cells and chemical hapten exposure. TCRdb independently ran MiXCR on the RACE reads; one entry per CDR3 protein. The repertoire includes more than 250,000 distinct CDR3 sequences, more than 6.5% of them detected once, and under 2.5% sits in the top ten. The sequencing used whole blood, collected in connection with sensitization to the hapten diphenylcyclopropenone (DPC). These receptors all come from a woman in her thirties or forties with alopecia areata. Some clones in this sample may be carry-over from other donors' samples. Both conserved end residues are part of each CDR3. The D gene is left open where the match is weak. The listing skips clone size in some rows; elsewhere it reads once, few, many or a size class.

cdr3_nt: TGTGCCAGCAGTTCCGCTAGCTCCTACGAGCAGTACTTC
cdr3_aa: CASSSASSYEQYF
j_call: TRBJ2-7
clone_size: many
v_call: TRBV28
d_call: NA
cdr3_length: 13

cdr3_nt: TGTGCCAGCAAAAGGACAATGAACACTGAAGCTTTCTTT
cdr3_aa: CASKRTMNTEAFF
j_call: TRBJ1-1
clone_size: many
v_call: TRBV6-5
d_call: NA
cdr3_length: 13

cdr3_nt: TGTGCCAGCATCAGCGGGTTCTCCTACAATGAGCAGTTCTTC
cdr3_aa: CASISGFSYNEQFF
j_call: TRBJ2-1
clone_size: NA
v_call: TRBV28
d_call: NA
cdr3_length: 14

cdr3_nt: TGTGCCAGCAGCAGGGACAACCTAGATACGCAGTATTTT
cdr3_aa: CASSRDNLDTQYF
j_call: TRBJ2-3
clone_size: NA
v_call: TRBV7-2
d_call: NA
cdr3_length: 13

cdr3_nt: TGCGCCAGCAGCCAAGATCCAGCGGGAGGGCCAAGTGAGCAGTTCTTC
cdr3_aa: CASSQDPAGGPSEQFF
j_call: TRBJ2-1
clone_size: many
v_call: TRBV4-3
d_call: TRBD2
cdr3_length: 16

cdr3_nt: TGCAGCGTTGACGGCGGGGTGAACACCGGGGAGCTGTTTTTT
cdr3_aa: CSVDGGVNTGELFF
j_call: TRBJ2-2
clone_size: few
v_call: TRBV29-1
d_call: NA
cdr3_length: 14

cdr3_nt: TGTGCCAGCAGTTACTTGGCAGGAAGGGGCTACGAGCAGTACTTC
cdr3_aa: CASSYLAGRGYEQYF
j_call: TRBJ2-7
clone_size: few
v_call: TRBV6-2/TRBV6-3
d_call: NA
cdr3_length: 15

cdr3_nt: TGTGCCAGCTCACCCGACCGGGACAGTCATAATCAGCCCCAGCATTTT
cdr3_aa: CASSPDRDSHNQPQHF
j_call: TRBJ1-5
clone_size: few
v_call: TRBV18
d_call: TRBD1
cdr3_length: 16

cdr3_nt: TGTGCCAGCAGCCACCTGGATCAGCCCCAGCATTTT
cdr3_aa: CASSHLDQPQHF
j_call: TRBJ1-5
clone_size: NA
v_call: TRBV3-1
d_call: NA
cdr3_length: 12

cdr3_nt: TGTGCCAGCACTTTCGGACTAGCGGGGACAGATACGCAGTATTTT
cdr3_aa: CASTFGLAGTDTQYF
j_call: TRBJ2-3
clone_size: NA
v_call: TRBV12-3/TRBV12-4
d_call: TRBD2
cdr3_length: 15

cdr3_nt: TGTGCCAGCAGCTTAGTGGGACTCACCGAGCTGTTTTTT
cdr3_aa: CASSLVGLTELFF
j_call: TRBJ2-2
clone_size: few
v_call: TRBV11-2
d_call: NA
cdr3_length: 13

cdr3_nt: TGTGCCAGCAGTTACTCGACCGGGAGTTACGACTATGGCTACACCTTC
cdr3_aa: CASSYSTGSYDYGYTF
j_call: TRBJ1-2
clone_size: NA
v_call: TRBV6-6
d_call: NA
cdr3_length: 16

cdr3_nt: TGTGCCAGCAGCCAATTCCAGGCTTATGGCTACACCTTC
cdr3_aa: CASSQFQAYGYTF
j_call: TRBJ1-2
clone_size: NA
v_call: TRBV3-1
d_call: NA
cdr3_length: 13

cdr3_nt: TGTGCCAGCAGCTACAGGGTACGGGCCTCCCTCTCCTACAATGAGCAGTTCTTC
cdr3_aa: CASSYRVRASLSYNEQFF
j_call: TRBJ2-1
clone_size: few
v_call: TRBV6-2/TRBV6-3
d_call: NA
cdr3_length: 18

cdr3_nt: TGCAGTGCCCCTAGCCGAGCGACCCAGTACTTC
cdr3_aa: CSAPSRATQYF
j_call: TRBJ2-5
clone_size: NA
v_call: TRBV20-1
d_call: NA
cdr3_length: 11

cdr3_nt: TGTGCCAGCAGTTACTCGAAGGACAGCTACCAAGAGACCCAGTACTTC
cdr3_aa: CASSYSKDSYQETQYF
j_call: TRBJ2-5
clone_size: NA
v_call: TRBV6-5
d_call: NA
cdr3_length: 16

cdr3_nt: TGTGCCAGCAGTCTAACTAGCGCAGATACGCAGTATTTT
cdr3_aa: CASSLTSADTQYF
j_call: TRBJ2-3
clone_size: NA
v_call: TRBV12-3/TRBV12-4
d_call: TRBD2
cdr3_length: 13

cdr3_nt: TGCGCCAGCAGCCAAGAAGGAGGGGGCTCGTTTTCCTACGAGCAGTACTTC
cdr3_aa: CASSQEGGGSFSYEQYF
j_call: TRBJ2-7
clone_size: NA
v_call: TRBV4-1
d_call: NA
cdr3_length: 17

cdr3_nt: TGTGCCAGCAGCTTAGCGTCCGACAGGGGGAATCAGCCCCAGCATTTT
cdr3_aa: CASSLASDRGNQPQHF
j_call: TRBJ1-5
clone_size: NA
v_call: TRBV7-6
d_call: TRBD1
cdr3_length: 16

cdr3_nt: TGTGCCAGCAGTTACCTAGCGCATCGGGATACGCAGTATTTT
cdr3_aa: CASSYLAHRDTQYF
j_call: TRBJ2-3
clone_size: many
v_call: TRBV12-3/TRBV12-4
d_call: NA
cdr3_length: 14

cdr3_nt: TGTGCCAGCAGCCAAGGTGCCGGGTCGTGGGATACGCAGTATTTT
cdr3_aa: CASSQGAGSWDTQYF
j_call: TRBJ2-3
clone_size: few
v_call: TRBV3-1
d_call: NA
cdr3_length: 15

cdr3_nt: TGTGCTAGCAGCTTAGAAGGGGGCCACCGTGGAACCGGGGAGCTGTTTTTT
cdr3_aa: CASSLEGGHRGTGELFF
j_call: TRBJ2-2
clone_size: few
v_call: TRBV7-7
d_call: TRBD1
cdr3_length: 17

cdr3_nt: TGTGCCAGCAGTTACTCCTTTCCTGGGTCCATGAACACTGAAGCTTTCTTT
cdr3_aa: CASSYSFPGSMNTEAFF
j_call: TRBJ1-1
clone_size: few
v_call: TRBV6-5
d_call: NA
cdr3_length: 17

cdr3_nt: TGCAGTGCTAGATCCTGGACGGCGGCCTACACAGATACGCAGTATTTT
cdr3_aa: CSARSWTAAYTDTQYF
j_call: TRBJ2-3
clone_size: few
v_call: TRBV20-1
d_call: NA
cdr3_length: 16

cdr3_nt: TGTGCCAGCAGCTTACGTGGGTCTAATGCTAAAGAGACCCAGTACTTC
cdr3_aa: CASSLRGSNAKETQYF
j_call: TRBJ2-5
clone_size: many
v_call: TRBV7-6
d_call: NA
cdr3_length: 16

cdr3_nt: TGTGCCAGCAGTTACCGGGAGGTTCACGAGCAGTACTTC
cdr3_aa: CASSYREVHEQYF
j_call: TRBJ2-7
clone_size: few
v_call: TRBV6-2/TRBV6-3
d_call: TRBD2
cdr3_length: 13

cdr3_nt: TGTGCCATCAGGGACAGCGGGAGTGGAAATACGCAGTATTTT
cdr3_aa: CAIRDSGSGNTQYF
j_call: TRBJ2-3
clone_size: few
v_call: TRBV10-3
d_call: TRBD2
cdr3_length: 14

cdr3_nt: TGCGCCAGCAGCTCTTACCCTCGGGGCGGAAGCACTGAAGCTTTCTTT
cdr3_aa: CASSSYPRGGSTEAFF
j_call: TRBJ1-1
clone_size: few
v_call: TRBV5-1
d_call: NA
cdr3_length: 16

cdr3_nt: TGTGCCAGCAGTGGGGCGCTGACTGAAGCTTTCTTT
cdr3_aa: CASSGALTEAFF
j_call: TRBJ1-1
clone_size: few
v_call: TRBV12-3/TRBV12-4
d_call: NA
cdr3_length: 12

cdr3_nt: TGTGCCAGCAGTCCCGGGACAGGCCACCCCCCGGGCTTC
cdr3_aa: CASSPGTGHPPGF
j_call: TRBJ2-7
clone_size: once
v_call: TRBV6-6
d_call: TRBD1
cdr3_length: 13

cdr3_nt: TGTGCCAGCAGTTTTTCTAACGGACTGACCACAGATACGCAGTATTTT
cdr3_aa: CASSFSNGLTTDTQYF
j_call: TRBJ2-3
clone_size: NA
v_call: TRBV6-2/TRBV6-3
d_call: NA
cdr3_length: 16

cdr3_nt: TGCGCCAGCAGTTACGATTCTGGCCAGCCCCAGCATTTT
cdr3_aa: CASSYDSGQPQHF
j_call: TRBJ1-5
clone_size: NA
v_call: TRBV5-1
d_call: NA
cdr3_length: 13

cdr3_nt: TGTGCCAGCAGTCCTCAGGGAGGTCAAGAGACCCAGTACTTC
cdr3_aa: CASSPQGGQETQYF
j_call: TRBJ2-5
clone_size: NA
v_call: TRBV28
d_call: NA
cdr3_length: 14

cdr3_nt: TGTGCCAGCAGCGTTGATAATTCACCCCTCCACTTT
cdr3_aa: CASSVDNSPLHF
j_call: TRBJ1-6
clone_size: few
v_call: TRBV7-9
d_call: NA
cdr3_length: 12

cdr3_nt: TGTGCCAGCAGCTTGGCGGGAGGGCCCGGTGAGCAGTACTTC
cdr3_aa: CASSLAGGPGEQYF
j_call: TRBJ2-7
clone_size: NA
v_call: TRBV5-4
d_call: TRBD2
cdr3_length: 14

cdr3_nt: TGCAGTGTTCAACAGGGAAACGAGCAGTACTTC
cdr3_aa: CSVQQGNEQYF
j_call: TRBJ2-7
clone_size: NA
v_call: TRBV20-1
d_call: NA
cdr3_length: 11

cdr3_nt: TGCGCCAGCAGCCAATTCAGTATAGGGAATGAGCAGTTCTTC
cdr3_aa: CASSQFSIGNEQFF
j_call: TRBJ2-1
clone_size: NA
v_call: TRBV4-1
d_call: NA
cdr3_length: 14

cdr3_nt: TGTGCCAGCAGACAAGGAAGAGGAACTAGCGGGGCCAATGAGCAGTTCTTC
cdr3_aa: CASRQGRGTSGANEQFF
j_call: TRBJ2-1
clone_size: many
v_call: TRBV4-2
d_call: TRBD2
cdr3_length: 17

cdr3_nt: TGTGCCAGCAGTCCCCCCCGGGCTAGCGGGACGTACGAGCAGTACTTC
cdr3_aa: CASSPPRASGTYEQYF
j_call: TRBJ2-7
clone_size: few
v_call: TRBV12-3/TRBV12-4
d_call: TRBD2
cdr3_length: 16

cdr3_nt: TGTGCCAGCTCCTCCCACACCCAAGAGACCCAGTACTTC
cdr3_aa: CASSSHTQETQYF
j_call: TRBJ2-5
clone_size: few
v_call: TRBV9
d_call: NA
cdr3_length: 13

cdr3_nt: TGTGCCAGCACTAGAGGGGATCTTAACACTGAAGCTTTCTTT
cdr3_aa: CASTRGDLNTEAFF
j_call: TRBJ1-1
clone_size: NA
v_call: TRBV25-1
d_call: NA
cdr3_length: 14

cdr3_nt: TGCAGTGCAGACTCAAGCGGGAGGCACGAGCAGTACTTC
cdr3_aa: CSADSSGRHEQYF
j_call: TRBJ2-7
clone_size: NA
v_call: TRBV20-1
d_call: TRBD2
cdr3_length: 13

cdr3_nt: TGTGCCAGCAGCCAAGGGGGTCGGACTGGCTACGAGCAGTACTTC
cdr3_aa: CASSQGGRTGYEQYF
j_call: TRBJ2-7
clone_size: NA
v_call: TRBV4-2
d_call: NA
cdr3_length: 15

cdr3_nt: TGTGCCAGCAGTATAGGGGAGACCCAGTACTTC
cdr3_aa: CASSIGETQYF
j_call: TRBJ2-5
clone_size: few
v_call: TRBV7-2
d_call: NA
cdr3_length: 11

cdr3_nt: TGTGCCAGCAGCCCACATAAATCGCAGCCCCAGCATTTT
cdr3_aa: CASSPHKSQPQHF
j_call: TRBJ1-5
clone_size: NA
v_call: TRBV7-3
d_call: NA
cdr3_length: 13

cdr3_nt: TGTGCCAGCAGCCCCAGTTGGCTTTCCCCCCTCTATGGCTACACCTTC
cdr3_aa: CASSPSWLSPLYGYTF
j_call: TRBJ1-2
clone_size: few
v_call: TRBV3-1
d_call: NA
cdr3_length: 16

cdr3_nt: TGCAGCGTTGTGGCACGGGATCGCGAGCAGTACTTC
cdr3_aa: CSVVARDREQYF
j_call: TRBJ2-7
clone_size: NA
v_call: TRBV29-1
d_call: NA
cdr3_length: 12

cdr3_nt: TGTGCCAGCAGCTCCACAGGGAGGGGGTATAGCAATCAGCCCCAGCATTTT
cdr3_aa: CASSSTGRGYSNQPQHF
j_call: TRBJ1-5
clone_size: few
v_call: TRBV6-6
d_call: NA
cdr3_length: 17

cdr3_nt: TGTGCCACCAGTGATACAGCGGGTGTTGCCGGGGAGCTGTTTTTT
cdr3_aa: CATSDTAGVAGELFF
j_call: TRBJ2-2
clone_size: NA
v_call: TRBV24-1
d_call: NA
cdr3_length: 15

cdr3_nt: TGCAGCGTCCGTACAAGGATGGGATACGAGCAGTACTTC
cdr3_aa: CSVRTRMGYEQYF
j_call: TRBJ2-7
clone_size: many
v_call: TRBV29-1
d_call: NA
cdr3_length: 13

cdr3_nt: TGCGCCAGCAGCTTGGAGCTTCACCGGGACCCTACCTACGAGCAGTACTTC
cdr3_aa: CASSLELHRDPTYEQYF
j_call: TRBJ2-7
clone_size: few
v_call: TRBV5-1
d_call: NA
cdr3_length: 17

cdr3_nt: TGTGCCAGCAGTGACGGGACTATTCATGAGCAGTTCTTC
cdr3_aa: CASSDGTIHEQFF
j_call: TRBJ2-1
clone_size: many
v_call: TRBV6-4
d_call: TRBD2
cdr3_length: 13

cdr3_nt: TGTGCCCAAAAGGCCGACACCGGGGAGCTGTTTTTT
cdr3_aa: CAQKADTGELFF
j_call: TRBJ2-2
clone_size: few
v_call: TRBV13
d_call: NA
cdr3_length: 12

cdr3_nt: TGTGCCAGCAGCCCCTGGACAGGGGGCATCGGGGAGACCCAGTACTTC
cdr3_aa: CASSPWTGGIGETQYF
j_call: TRBJ2-5
clone_size: few
v_call: TRBV3-1
d_call: TRBD1
cdr3_length: 16

cdr3_nt: TGCAGCGGGGTACAGGGTGGAAAGACTGAAGCTTTCTTT
cdr3_aa: CSGVQGGKTEAFF
j_call: TRBJ1-1
clone_size: NA
v_call: TRBV29-1
d_call: NA
cdr3_length: 13

cdr3_nt: TGCGCCAGCAGCCAAGACACCCCAGCGGGGGGAGGTGAGACCCAGTACTTC
cdr3_aa: CASSQDTPAGGGETQYF
j_call: TRBJ2-5
clone_size: few
v_call: TRBV4-3
d_call: TRBD2
cdr3_length: 17

cdr3_nt: TGTGCCAGCATCGGACAGGGCGGGCACCTGAACACTGAAGCTTTCTTT
cdr3_aa: CASIGQGGHLNTEAFF
j_call: TRBJ1-1
clone_size: NA
v_call: TRBV28
d_call: TRBD1
cdr3_length: 16